Shown below are 8 T cell receptor beta chains from a single sample sequenced in a study of shared clonotypes between healthy human individuals. Assay: immunoSEQ multiplex PCR; the TCRdb copy retains only in-frame clones and omits some. Here the sample spans 2 million to 2.5 million clones, approximately 95% being singletons. The sequenced material came from naive CD4+ T cells from PBMCs. The subset was: CD45RA+ positively selected. Every receptor here comes from a young man in good health. Some clones in this sample may be carry-over from other donors' samples.

Written as DNA, the CDR3 is TGTGCCTGGAGCGGGACAGGGGGCCACATTCAGTACTTC. This gives the protein CAWSGTGGHIQYF. V is TRBV30 and J is TRBJ2-4; 12 bases agree with TRBD1. Trimming cost V 3 bases and J 8 bases; bases outside gene matches: 2. Germline CDR1 is GTSNPN and CDR2 is SVGIG (reference sequence). The CDR3 is made up of 13 amino acids. Filled out from reference TRBV30 and TRBJ2-4, the complete variable domain reads SQTIHQWPATLVQPVGSPLSLECTVEGTSNPNLYWYRQAAGRGLQLLFYSVGIGQISSEVPQNLSASRPQDRQFILSSKKLLLSDSGFYLCAWSGTGGHIQYFGAGTRLSVL.

This clone appeared a single time. This chain uses TRBV7-7 with TRBJ1-1; D is uncertain. The V and J ends lost 5 bases and 1 base respectively, with 8 bases between them. This CDR3 has 13 amino acids. The germline V gene encodes CDR1 SSHAT and CDR2 FNYEAQ (reference sequence). CDR3 sequence reads: CASSSDKNTEAFF. Here the CDR3 DNA reads TGTGCCAGCAGCAGCGACAAGAACACTGAAGCTTTCTTT.

About this clone: Additional DNA sequences in this sample encode the identical CDR3. This chain uses TRBV5-1 with TRBJ1-1, with D possibly being TRBD1 (5 bases). V was trimmed by 2 bases and J by 1 base, leaving 9 bases between them. CDR3 length: 14 residues. The V gene's germline CDR1 is SGHRS and CDR2 YFSETQ. The CDR3 DNA reads TGCGCCAGCAGCTTATTCGACAGGAACACTGAAGCTTTCTTT. Protein: CASSLFDRNTEAFF.

The gene calls are TRBV5-1 and TRBJ2-1; the match to TRBD2 covers 8 bases. This CDR3 has 15 residues. With 3 bases clipped from V and 3 bases from J, the junction kept 5 bases outside the gene matches. Per the germline V gene, CDR1 is SGHRS and CDR2 is YFSETQ. CDR3 sequence: CASSSAGGHYNEQFF. DNA for the CDR3: TGCGCCAGCAGCTCGGCGGGAGGCCACTACAATGAGCAGTTCTTC. Full variable domain (rest looked up from reference TRBV5-1 and TRBJ2-1): KAGVTQTPRYLIKTRGQQVTLSCSPISGHRSVSWYQQTPGQGLQFLFEYFSETQRNKGNFPGRFSGRQFSNSRSEMNVSTLELGDSALYLCASSSAGGHYNEQFFGPGTRLTVL.

The V gene is TRBV28, the J gene TRBJ2-7; 7 nucleotides line up with TRBD1. Germline assignment: CDR1 MDHEN and CDR2 SYDVKM. Trimming took 6 bases from V and 1 from J; bases not matched to a gene: 6. The CDR3 is 14 residues long. CDR3 amino acids: CASRVRDSSYEQYF. The CDR3, as DNA: TGTGCCAGCAGGGTTCGGGACAGTTCCTACGAGCAGTACTTC.

This chain uses TRBV5-1 with TRBJ2-1; 8 bases match TRBD2. This CDR3 spans 18 amino acids. Unmatched junction bases numbered 14, after V lost 2 bases and J lost 4 bases. CDR1 is SGHRS and CDR2 is YFSETQ in the germline V gene. CDR3 sequence: CASSFLAGGPSVYNEQFF. The CDR3 nucleotides read TGCGCCAGCAGCTTTCTCGCGGGAGGCCCGAGTGTATACAATGAGCAGTTCTTC.

On this clone: At the DNA level, this CDR3 is encoded by other sequences in the same sample as well. Here the CDR3 reads CASSSQGGTEAFF. The CDR3 nucleotides read TGTGCCAGCAGTTCCCAGGGGGGCACTGAAGCTTTCTTT. V is TRBV6-5 and J is TRBJ1-1; TRBD1 agrees at 7 bases. The germline CDR1 and CDR2 sequences are MNHEY and SVGAGI. V shed 4 bases, J shed 4 bases, and the junction held 3 bases outside the gene matches. This CDR3 spans 13 amino acids.

This clone was picked up one time. This chain connects TRBV11-2 to TRBJ2-2, with 10 bases lining up with TRBD2. With V trimmed by 3 bases and J by 5 bases, 3 bases remained unmatched. Germline V CDR1 and CDR2: SGHAT, FQNNGV. There are 15 residues in the CDR3. The CDR3 loop reads CASSFLAGGTGELFF. In nucleotides, the CDR3 is TGTGCCAGCAGCTTCTTAGCGGGGGGTACCGGGGAGCTGTTTTTT.